Listed here are 13 T cell receptor beta chains from one sample, sequenced in a study of T cell repertoires in cytomegalovirus infection. One entry per CDR3 protein results from TCRdb running MiXCR on the reads. The sample holds a few hundred thousand distinct CDR3 sequences, roughly 15% seen once. Sequencing used PBMCs. These receptors came from a human donor in good health (CMV status not recorded). Some clones in this sample may be carry-over from other donors' samples.

The gene calls are TRBV19 and TRBJ2-4; maybe TRBD2 (8 bases). The CDR3 has 14 residues. The germline V and J ends were trimmed by 8 bases and 7 bases, with 18 bases remaining between them. CDR1 is LNHDA and CDR2 is SQIVND in the germline V gene (reference sequence). Written as DNA, the CDR3 is TGTGCCAGTCGGAGCCGGGAGGGGGCCAACATTCAGTACTTC. Protein: CASRSREGANIQYF.

This clonotype has at least ten counts. The DNA of the CDR3 is TGTGCCAGCAGCCTTACTAGCGGGAGCACAGATACGCAGTATTTT. Encoded protein: CASSLTSGSTDTQYF. The chain combines TRBV5-4 with TRBJ2-3, with TRBD2 matching over 9 bases. Germline V gene sequence: CDR1 SGHNT, CDR2 YYREEE (reference sequence). V dropped 4 bases and J dropped 0; count of bases not matched to a gene: 3. This CDR3 contains 15 residues. The whole variable domain, filled in from reference TRBV5-4 and TRBJ2-3, reads ETGVTQSPTHLIKTRGQQVTLRCSSQSGHNTVSWYQQALGQGPQFIFQYYREEENGRGNFPPRFSGLQFPNYSSELNVNALELDDSALYLCASSLTSGSTDTQYFGPGTRLTVL.

This clonotype was observed at least ten times. The CDR3 is CASSLNRGHSNEKLFF. CDR3 nucleotides: TGTGCCAGCAGCTTAAATCGGGGTCATTCAAATGAAAAACTGTTTTTT. The rearrangement links TRBV7-2 to TRBJ1-4; D is unresolved. Per the germline V gene, CDR1 is SGHTA and CDR2 is FQGNSA. The CDR3 covers 16 residues. Trimming pared 2 bases from V and 5 bases from J, leaving 15 bases between.

This chain links TRBV6-2 or TRBV6-3 with TRBJ2-2; D is uncertain. The germline CDR1 and CDR2 sequences are MNHEY and SVGEGT. The CDR3 length is 15 residues. Trimming pared 1 base from V and 7 bases from J, leaving 13 bases between. The CDR3 nucleotides are TGTGCCAGCAGTTACTGGGCCATGGTTGGCGGGGAGCTGTTTTTT. Encoded protein: CASSYWAMVGGELFF.

A few counts support this clonotype. The genes are TRBV7-9 and TRBJ1-4; TRBD1 agrees at 8 bases. V shed 1 base, J shed 13 bases, and the junction held 5 bases outside the gene matches. This CDR3 spans 13 amino acids. Looked up from germline, CDR1 is SEHNR and CDR2 is FQNEAQ (reference sequence). The CDR3 is CASSLGTGQALFF. DNA for the CDR3: TGTGCCAGCAGCTTAGGGACAGGGCAGGCACTGTTTTTT.

This chain links TRBV20-1 with TRBJ1-5; TRBD1 matches at 8 bases. V gave up 4 bases and J gave up 3 bases; unmatched junction bases: 2. The germline CDR1 and CDR2 sequences are DFQATT and SNEGSKA (reference sequence). This CDR3 has 13 residues. The CDR3 sequence: CSATGGLNQPQHF. Written as DNA, the CDR3 is TGCAGTGCTACAGGGGGCCTCAATCAGCCCCAGCATTTT.

The chain links TRBV7-2 to TRBJ2-1; D is undetermined. This CDR3 has 15 residues. The germline V gene encodes CDR1 SGHTA and CDR2 FQGNSA. The ends were cut back, 0 bases at V and 2 bases at J, with 8 bases in the middle. CDR3 loop: CASSLAVVPYNEQFF. CDR3 coding DNA: TGTGCCAGCAGCTTAGCGGTAGTTCCCTACAATGAGCAGTTCTTC.

V usage is TRBV6-1 and J usage is TRBJ1-2; D is perhaps TRBD1 (5 bases). This CDR3 contains 14 residues. Between the trimmed V and J ends, which lost 6 bases and 5 bases, there was a span of 16 bases. Germline V gives CDR1 MNHNS, CDR2 SASEGT. The CDR3 here is CASSSLEGVYGYTF. The CDR3 region has the DNA TGTGCCAGCAGCTCCCTTGAAGGGGTATATGGCTACACCTTC.

V is TRBV7-3 and J is TRBJ1-1; D unresolved. From germline, CDR1 is SGHTA and CDR2 FQGTGA. V was pared by 2 bases and J by 4 bases, with 11 bases between. The CDR3 is 14 amino acids. This CDR3 is CASSLSKLSTEAFF. Written as DNA, the CDR3 is TGTGCCAGCAGCTTATCGAAATTGAGCACTGAAGCTTTCTTT.

The chain links TRBV4-1 to TRBJ2-5, with no clear D. The CDR3 runs to 16 residues. Germline CDR1 MGHRA, CDR2 YSYEKL. V gave up 2 bases and J gave up 4 bases, with 17 bases separating them. CDR3 loop: CASSQLGATTRETQYF. Written as DNA, the CDR3 is TGCGCCAGCAGCCAACTAGGCGCTACGACTCGAGAGACCCAGTACTTC.

This clonotype appeared a few times. The chain joins TRBV18 to TRBJ2-1, with 9 nucleotides matching TRBD1. V was pared by 0 bases and J by 5 bases, with 8 bases of the junction left unmatched. Per germline, CDR1 KGHSH and CDR2 LQKENI. CDR3 length equals 17 residues. The CDR3 is CASSPPNWGQGNNEQFF. For the CDR3, the DNA is TGTGCCAGCTCACCACCGAATTGGGGACAGGGTAACAATGAGCAGTTCTTC.

This clonotype was counted a single time. This may arise from a read error, as a much more abundant clone is one base away. V gene TRBV6-1 combines with J gene TRBJ1-5, with TRBD1 as a possible D gene (5 bases). CDR3 size: 15 residues. From germline, CDR1 is MNHNS and CDR2 SASEGT. With 5 bases removed from V and 9 bases from J, the gap between germline ends came to 20 bases. The CDR3 loop is CASSYVAGSGRPQHF. The CDR3, as DNA: TGTGCCAGCAGTTACGTGGCAGGGAGCGGTCGGCCCCAGCATTTT.

This clonotype was seen at least ten times. The chain combines TRBV7-2 with TRBJ2-5; D gene unclear. The V gene lost 3 bases and the J gene lost 2 bases, with 7 bases spanning the gap. Germline-derived CDR1 and CDR2 are SGHTA and FQGNSA. The CDR3 length is 13 residues. The CDR3 loop is CASSFWGQETQYF. The CDR3 DNA reads as TGTGCCAGCAGCTTCTGGGGACAAGAGACCCAGTACTTC.